The sequence of this TCR beta chain was determined in a study of T cell repertoires in cytomegalovirus infection. Findings and caveats of the study: Carriers of CMV plus the relevant HLA were identified by cumulative public TCR beta family frequency.

MiXCR, applied by TCRdb to the reads, yields one record per CDR3 protein. The table has about 920,000 distinct CDR3 sequences, less than 35% seen once; the top ten hold over 13%. Of note for this clonotype: Its specificity is unknown. The junction shows a germline mismatch at one end, possibly a read error.

The CDR3 totals 16 residues. This chain uses TRBV5-3 with TRBJ1-5; 7 positions agree with TRBD1. TRBV5-3 is noted as an ORF with a role that remains uncertain. Sequences were derived from cultured CD8+ T cells from PBMCs, sampled from culture after CMV antigen stimulation. The clonotype comes from a human donor in good health (CMV status not recorded). Some clones in this sample may be carry-over from other donors' samples. As DNA, the CDR3 is TGTGCCAGCAGCTCGACAGGGAGAGAGGCCAATCAGCCCCAGCATTTT. It codes for CASSSTGREANQPQHF.